Following are 14 T cell receptor beta chains from one sample sequenced in a study of blood T cell repertoires in COVID-19. Assay: immunoSEQ multiplex PCR; the TCRdb copy retains only in-frame clones and omits some. The sample has about 49,000 clones; about 85% are singletons. The sequenced sample consisted of peripheral blood. The receptor source for this set is a human donor in a cohort sampled during active COVID-19.

The DNA of the CDR3 is TGCAGCGCCAAAAAGGGGGACACCTTAGACGAGCAGTACTTC. Translation gives CSAKKGDTLDEQYF. The gene calls are TRBV29-1 and TRBJ2-7; possible D gene TRBD1, 6 bases. The CDR3 sequence is 14 residues long. With 7 bases removed from V and 5 bases from J, the gap between germline ends came to 21 bases. Per the germline V gene, CDR1 is SQVTM and CDR2 is ANQGSEA.

The genes are TRBV6-1 and TRBJ2-7; 7 nucleotides agree with TRBD2. This CDR3 is built from 16 residues. CDR1 and CDR2 from the germline V gene are MNHNS and SASEGT. V shed 3 bases and J 2 bases; nucleotides not matched to a gene: 10. The CDR3 coding sequence is TGTGCCAGCAGTGACCGCACAGCGGGGCCCGCCTACGAGCAGTACTTC. Its translation: CASSDRTAGPAYEQYF.

V usage is TRBV4-3 and J usage is TRBJ2-5; 11 bases agree with TRBD1. Germline loops: CDR1 LGHNA, CDR2 YSLEER. This CDR3 is 14 amino acids long. J lost 3 bases, V lost 4 bases, and 1 base had no gene match. CDR3 sequence reads: CASSRDRGEETQYF. CDR3 sequence (DNA): TGCGCCAGCAGCCGGGACAGGGGGGAAGAGACCCAGTACTTC.

The chain recombines TRBV7-9 with TRBJ2-2; possibly TRBD1 for D (5 bases). This CDR3 spans 13 amino acids. The germline CDR1 and CDR2 sequences are SEHNR and FQNEAQ (reference sequence). Trimming took off 10 bases at V and 1 base at J, with 10 bases between the two ends. The CDR3 region has the DNA TGTGCCATCCAAGACAGGAACACCGGGGAGCTGTTTTTT. Amino acids: CAIQDRNTGELFF.

This chain connects TRBV9 to TRBJ2-1; tentative D call: TRBD1 (5 bases). Trimming took off 4 bases at V and 8 bases at J, with 19 bases between the two ends. The CDR3 contains 15 residues. Germline lookup yields CDR1 SGDLS and CDR2 YYNGEE. The CDR3 DNA reads as TGTGCCAGCAGCTCCAGACAGTCGCCACCGGATGAGCAGTTCTTC. Translating it yields CASSSRQSPPDEQFF.

The chain uses TRBV5-1 and TRBJ1-4; no clear D gene. V lost 5 bases to trimming and J lost 0 bases, with 11 bases between them. Germline-derived CDR1 and CDR2 are SGHRS and YFSETQ. CDR3 size: 15 residues. CDR3 in DNA: TGCGCCAGCAGAGCGGGCATTGCAACTAATGAAAAACTGTTTTTT. Translated, it gives CASRAGIATNEKLFF.

V is TRBV7-9 and J is TRBJ1-2, with D maybe TRBD1 (5 bases). Trimming stripped 5 bases from V and 0 bases from J, with 16 bases between. The CDR3 extends over 16 amino acids. Per the germline V gene, CDR1 is SEHNR and CDR2 is FQNEAQ (reference sequence). Here the CDR3 reads CASSRSEGSTNYGYTF. The CDR3 DNA sequence: TGTGCCAGCAGCCGGTCGGAGGGGAGTACTAACTATGGCTACACCTTC.

The rearrangement joins TRBV6-5 to TRBJ1-2, with D possibly matching TRBD1 (5 bases). Germline assignment: CDR1 MNHEY and CDR2 SVGAGI. The CDR3 is 15 residues long. The V end lost 5 bases, the J end lost 2 bases, and 15 bases lay between the germline ends. Written as DNA, the CDR3 is TGTGCCAGCAGTCCCTCGGCGGGGGGGAACTATGGCTACACCTTC. Protein sequence: CASSPSAGGNYGYTF.

This sequence joins TRBV30 and TRBJ1-2; 9 nucleotides match TRBD1. V was pared by 8 bases and J by 6 bases, with 13 bases of the junction left unmatched. CDR3 length: 14 residues. Per the germline V gene, CDR1 is GTSNPN and CDR2 is SVGIG (reference sequence). CDR3 DNA sequence: TGTGCCGCCTTCCGGGACAGGGTAAGACATGGCTACACCTTC. This sequence encodes CAAFRDRVRHGYTF.

The gene calls are TRBV4-1 and TRBJ1-6; D remains ambiguous. The V end lost 0 bases, the J end lost 7 bases, and 19 bases lay between the germline ends. CDR1 is MGHRA, CDR2 YSYEKL, per germline. The CDR3 runs 18 residues. CDR3 sequence reads: CASSQEGGRLSFNSPLHF. For the CDR3, the DNA is TGCGCCAGCAGCCAAGAAGGAGGCAGGTTGAGTTTCAATTCACCCCTCCACTTT.

This clone was detected only a few times. DNA for the CDR3: TGTGCCAGCAGCTTAGCGCGGGGGTCCTACGAGCAGTACTTC. It translates to CASSLARGSYEQYF. The V and J genes are TRBV7-6 and TRBJ2-7; 7 bases agree with TRBD2. With V trimmed by 0 bases and J by 1 base, 0 bases remained unmatched. Germline V CDR1 and CDR2: SGHVS, FNYEAQ. The length of the CDR3 is 14 residues.

The chain links TRBV5-1 to TRBJ1-2; D ambiguous. In germline, CDR1 is SGHRS, CDR2 YFSETQ. Trimming left V 1 base short and J 2 bases short, with 9 bases between. CDR3 size: 14 residues. Here the CDR3 DNA reads TGCGCCAGCAGCTTGACGTCGCGGAACTATGGCTACACCTTC. This encodes CASSLTSRNYGYTF. Full variable domain (rest looked up from reference TRBV5-1 and TRBJ1-2): KAGVTQTPRYLIKTRGQQVTLSCSPISGHRSVSWYQQTPGQGLQFLFEYFSETQRNKGNFPGRFSGRQFSNSRSEMNVSTLELGDSALYLCASSLTSRNYGYTFGSGTRLTVV.

The rearrangement joins TRBV4-1 to TRBJ2-1; D is perhaps TRBD2 (8 bases). The V end lost 0 bases, the J end lost 2 bases, and 17 bases lay between the germline ends. CDR3 length: 18 residues. Germline CDR1 reads MGHRA; CDR2 reads YSYEKL. As DNA, the CDR3 is TGCGCCAGCAGCCAAGATCGGGGGGGTACAGGGGCCTACAATGAGCAGTTCTTC. This gives the protein CASSQDRGGTGAYNEQFF.

The genes are TRBV6-5 and TRBJ2-7; 11 bases align to TRBD2. V was pared by 7 bases and J by 5 bases, with 10 bases of the junction left unmatched. The germline V gene has CDR1 MNHEY and CDR2 SVGAGI. The CDR3 runs to 15 residues. CDR3 sequence reads: CASTPLAGGVNEQYF. CDR3 sequence (DNA): TGTGCCAGCACCCCTCTAGCGGGAGGAGTAAACGAGCAGTACTTC.